This entry describes one T cell receptor beta chain. The antigen is undetermined. These data belong to a study of T-cell memory formation after mild COVID-19. Constant-segment primers served in 5'RACE that generated TCR alpha and TCR beta cDNA libraries bearing sample barcodes and UMIs. MiXCR, applied by TCRdb to the 5' RACE reads, yields one record per CDR3 protein. The sample yields a few hundred thousand distinct CDR3 sequences, more than 20% seen once. Study results and caveats: Pre-infection memory harbored some responding clones, suggesting cross-reactive memory joined.

This CDR3 spans 15 amino acids. The V end was cut by 1 base, the J end by 7 bases, with 16 bases between. Germline V lookup: CDR1 SGHVS, CDR2 FQNEAQ. The TCR originated in an adult woman who had mild COVID-19 (a few samples of this study predate the infection). Cell type and time point are not known. The sequenced material came from PBMCs or a T cell subset sorted from them (not recorded which). The chain couples TRBV7-8 to TRBJ2-5; a weak D match, TRBD1 (6 bases). DNA for the CDR3: TGTGCCAGCAGCTTAGGAGGCAGGGGTGCGGGGACCCAGTACTTC. This translates into CASSLGGRGAGTQYF.